Listed below are T cell receptor beta chains from one sample, sequenced in a study of siplizumab effects on memory and regulatory T cells. Libraries were prepared by immunoSEQ multiplex PCR; TCRdb keeps only in-frame clonotypes and omits some of them. The data show about 110,000 clones, roughly nine tenths seen once. Specimen: Tregs sorted from blood. The receptors shown here come from a human donor in good health. Each CDR3 is given with its conserved first and last residue. Each record gives: V gene, J gene, D gene, clone size, CDR3 protein, CDR3 DNA. The D gene is left open where the match is weak. Not all rows give a size; the values are once, few, many and, for expanded clones, a class.

TRBV29-1	TRBJ2-7	TRBD1	.	CSVGGQGFDEQYF	TGCAGCGTTGGGGGACAGGGTTTCGACGAGCAGTACTTC
TRBV6-5	TRBJ1-2	TRBD1	.	CASSYDRDGYTF	TGTGCCAGCAGTTACGACAGGGATGGCTACACCTTC
TRBV10-1	TRBJ2-3	.	.	CASSDSGLADTQYF	TGCGCCAGCAGTGACAGCGGGTTGGCAGATACGCAGTATTTT
TRBV7-3	TRBJ2-3	TRBD2	.	CASSQGLAGGTDTQYF	TGTGCCAGCAGCCAAGGACTAGCGGGAGGCACAGATACGCAGTATTTT
TRBV19	TRBJ1-3	.	.	CASSIVISGNTIYF	TGTGCCAGTAGTATAGTGATCTCTGGAAACACCATATATTTT
TRBV5-4	TRBJ2-7	.	few	CASNYAGTATSGQYF	TGTGCCAGCAACTACGCGGGGACAGCCACTTCGGGGCAGTACTTC
TRBV13	TRBJ1-4	TRBD1	.	CASRPTGDRAEKLFF	TGTGCCAGCAGACCTACAGGGGATAGAGCTGAAAAACTGTTTTTT
TRBV27	TRBJ2-5	.	once	CASSEGGQETQYF	TGTGCCAGCAGTGAAGGTGGCCAAGAGACCCAGTACTTC
TRBV2	TRBJ2-2	.	.	CASSDSRVTGELFF	TGTGCCAGCAGTGATAGTCGGGTCACCGGGGAGCTGTTTTTT
TRBV7-9	TRBJ1-1	.	.	CASSPTPGGGTEAFF	TGTGCCAGCAGCCCCACCCCCGGGGGCGGAACTGAAGCTTTCTTT
TRBV10-3	TRBJ2-2	TRBD1	.	CAISEWGQGRTNTGELFF	TGTGCCATCAGTGAGTGGGGACAGGGACGAACGAACACCGGGGAGCTGTTTTTT
TRBV5-1	TRBJ1-2	TRBD1	.	CASSLAGDRGPGYTF	TGCGCCAGCAGCTTGGCCGGGGACAGGGGCCCCGGCTACACCTTC
TRBV10-3	TRBJ2-3	.	.	CAIKQTDTQYF	TGTGCCATCAAACAAACAGATACGCAGTATTTT
TRBV5-1	TRBJ1-5	TRBD1	.	CASSTGTGNQPQHF	TGCGCCAGCAGCACGGGGACAGGGAATCAGCCCCAGCATTTT
TRBV27	TRBJ2-2	TRBD1	.	CASSFIQGAGTGELFF	TGTGCCAGCAGTTTCATTCAGGGGGCAGGCACCGGGGAGCTGTTTTTT
TRBV5-6	TRBJ1-2	.	.	CASSLGVSYGYTF	TGTGCCAGCAGCTTGGGGGTGAGCTATGGCTACACCTTC
TRBV5-1	TRBJ1-3	TRBD1	.	CASSEGQEGNTIYF	TGCGCCAGCAGCGAGGGACAGGAGGGAAACACCATATATTTT
TRBV4-2	TRBJ2-2	.	.	CASSQAGRGTGELFF	TGTGCCAGCAGCCAAGCAGGCCGGGGCACCGGGGAGCTGTTTTTT
TRBV5-1	TRBJ2-5	TRBD1	.	CASSLALDRQQETQYF	TGCGCCAGCAGCTTGGCCCTGGACAGGCAGCAAGAGACCCAGTACTTC
TRBV6-1	TRBJ2-7	.	.	CASSDLGQYF	TGTGCCAGCAGCGACCTCGGGCAGTACTTC
TRBV7-9	TRBJ1-2	TRBD1	.	CASSAGGLQEFYGYTF	TGTGCCAGCAGTGCAGGGGGTCTTCAAGAATTCTATGGCTACACCTTC
TRBV6-5	TRBJ2-3	TRBD1	few	CASSLQGTDTQYF	TGTGCCAGCTCACTACAGGGGACAGATACGCAGTATTTT
TRBV6-4	TRBJ2-1	TRBD1	.	CASQALTGGGEQFF	TGTGCCAGCCAAGCCCTGACAGGGGGAGGAGAGCAGTTCTTC
TRBV6-1	TRBJ1-2	TRBD1	.	CASSRTGLNYGYTF	TGTGCCAGCAGTCGGACAGGGCTTAACTATGGCTACACCTTC
TRBV15	TRBJ1-2	.	.	CATSRDLGTGVYGYTF	TGTGCCACCAGCAGAGATTTGGGGACTGGTGTCTATGGCTACACCTTC
TRBV12-5	TRBJ2-5	.	.	CASGKGRTAQETQYF	TGTGCTAGTGGTAAGGGACGGACGGCCCAAGAGACCCAGTACTTC
TRBV6-6	TRBJ2-7	.	.	CASLGRYEQYF	TGTGCCAGCCTCGGAAGGTACGAGCAGTACTTC
TRBV7-2	TRBJ2-6	.	.	CASSLVGGTGANVLTF	TGTGCCAGCAGCTTAGTAGGGGGGACTGGGGCCAACGTCCTGACTTTC
TRBV1	TRBJ2-6	.	.	CTTAGRGLPGANVLTF	TGCACCACCGCCGGCAGGGGGCTTCCAGGGGCCAACGTCCTGACTTTC
TRBV6-8	TRBJ2-7	.	.	CASSYSFLAYEQYF	TGTGCCAGCAGTTACTCGTTCCTAGCCTACGAGCAGTACTTC
TRBV9	TRBJ1-5	.	.	CASSVGPGGNQPQHF	TGTGCCAGCAGCGTAGGGCCGGGGGGGAATCAGCCCCAGCATTTT
TRBV19	TRBJ1-2	.	.	CASSIPGLNYGYTF	TGTGCCAGTAGTATACCCGGCCTTAACTATGGCTACACCTTC
TRBV9	TRBJ2-2	.	once	CASSVDVVGTGELFF	TGTGCCAGCAGCGTAGACGTGGTGGGCACCGGGGAGCTGTTTTTT
TRBV18	TRBJ2-4	TRBD2	.	CASSPAGGAKNIQYF	TGTGCCAGCTCACCAGCGGGGGGGGCCAAAAACATTCAGTACTTC
TRBV27	TRBJ2-2	TRBD2	.	CASSPRTSGSSGELFF	TGTGCCAGCAGTCCTAGGACTAGCGGGAGTTCCGGGGAGCTGTTTTTT
TRBV7-8	TRBJ2-7	.	.	CASSLVFRDPSEQYF	TGTGCCAGCAGCTTAGTATTTAGGGACCCCAGCGAGCAGTACTTC
TRBV7-8	TRBJ1-2	.	.	CASSPTTDRPVGGYTF	TGTGCCAGCAGCCCTACCACTGACCGGCCGGTGGGTGGCTACACCTTC
TRBV19	TRBJ1-5	TRBD1	.	CASRDRPYSNQPQHF	TGTGCCAGTAGGGACAGGCCCTATAGCAATCAGCCCCAGCATTTT
TRBV7-9	TRBJ1-2	.	.	CASSLVSGINYGYTF	TGTGCCAGCAGCTTAGTCTCTGGGATTAACTATGGCTACACCTTC
TRBV5-1	TRBJ2-3	.	.	CASSNRPPQTDTQYF	TGCGCCAGCAGTAACAGGCCCCCACAGACAGATACGCAGTATTTT
TRBV7-9	TRBJ1-3	.	.	CAFFEEKKHSGNTIYF	TGTGCGTTCTTTGAGGAGAAAAAACACTCTGGAAACACCATATATTTT
TRBV5-1	TRBJ2-7	.	few	CASSLAGTGTFYEQYF	TGCGCCAGCAGCTTGGCAGGTACAGGGACTTTCTACGAGCAGTACTTC
TRBV6-6	TRBJ1-1	TRBD1	.	CASSTGQGRGTEAFF	TGTGCCAGCAGTACGGGACAGGGGCGCGGCACTGAAGCTTTCTTT
TRBV6-6	TRBJ1-3	.	.	CASSYGAGRSGNTIYF	TGTGCCAGCAGTTACGGGGCAGGGAGATCTGGAAACACCATATATTTT